Below are 12 T cell receptor beta chains sequenced from a single sample in a study of cytomegalovirus exposure and HLA in healthy donors. With 60 Vbeta and 13 Jbeta primers, the PCR was carried out. Clones were read by immunoSEQ multiplex PCR, and TCRdb kept only the in-frame ones, dropping some. Of about 150,000 clones in the sample, roughly 79% are singletons; the top ten hold roughly 0.69%. Sample: PBMCs. The receptors were sampled from a male donor in good health and CMV-seronegative.

V and J are TRBV19 and TRBJ1-2; 9 bases align to TRBD1. After removal of 4 bases from V and 1 base from J, the junction contained 10 bases not matched to a gene. The CDR3 is 17 amino acids. CDR1 LNHDA and CDR2 SQIVND come from the germline V gene (reference sequence). In DNA form, the CDR3 reads TGTGCCAGTAGTAGCCTCCGGACAGGGGAGGATAACTATGGCTACACCTTC. Its translation is CASSSLRTGEDNYGYTF.

This clone was counted between two and nine times. J is TRBJ1-1 and V is TRBV5-4, with TRBD1 matching over 8 bases. Per germline, CDR1 SGHNT and CDR2 YYREEE (reference sequence). The trim removed 4 bases at V and 5 bases at J, leaving 7 bases unmatched. The CDR3 loop spans 14 amino acids. DNA for the CDR3: TGTGCCAGCAGCCGGAATGACAGGGGAACTGAAGCTTTCTTT. Translated: CASSRNDRGTEAFF.

The rearrangement uses TRBV18 and TRBJ1-4; TRBD1 is a possible D gene (5 bases). The ends were cut back, 4 bases at V and 5 bases at J, with 8 bases in the middle. The CDR3 is made up of 13 amino acids. Germline CDR1 is KGHSH and CDR2 is LQKENI. The chain's CDR3 is CASSLGGNEKLFF. Written as DNA, the CDR3 is TGTGCCAGCTCACTCGGGGGGAATGAAAAACTGTTTTTT.

The genes are TRBV30 and TRBJ1-5, with D tentatively TRBD1 (6 bases). This CDR3 has 14 residues. Germline values: CDR1 GTSNPN, CDR2 SVGIG (reference sequence). The V gene lost 3 bases and the J gene lost 7 bases, with 16 bases spanning the gap. CDR3 bases: TGTGCCTGGAGCCTAACAGGGACGCGGCAGCCCCAGCATTTT. This gives the protein CAWSLTGTRQPQHF.

The sample holds a few counts of this clone. The chain joins TRBV15 to TRBJ2-5; tentatively, D is TRBD2 (6 bases). V dropped 0 bases and J dropped 5 bases, with 19 bases sitting between them. The germline V gene encodes CDR1 LNHNV and CDR2 YYDKDF (reference sequence). This CDR3 is built from 17 residues. The CDR3 region has the DNA TGTGCCACCAGCAGAGATCTTGGGGCGGGAAAAACGGAGACCCAGTACTTC. As protein: CATSRDLGAGKTETQYF. The complete variable domain, with remaining parts taken from reference TRBV15 and TRBJ2-5, reads DAMVIQNPRYQVTQFGKPVTLSCSQTLNHNVMYWYQQKSSQAPKLLFHYYDKDFNNEADTPDNFQSRRPNTSFCFLDIRSPGLGDTAMYLCATSRDLGAGKTETQYFGPGTRLLVL.

V is TRBV5-1 and J is TRBJ2-3; TRBD1 might be the D (6 bases). Per germline, CDR1 SGHRS and CDR2 YFSETQ. The germline V and J ends were trimmed by 0 bases and 4 bases, with 15 bases remaining between them. CDR3 size: 16 residues. CDR3 nucleotide sequence: TGCGCCAGCAGCTTGGATCTGACAGGCAAGTCAGATACGCAGTATTTT. Encoded protein: CASSLDLTGKSDTQYF.

V gene TRBV10-1 combines with J gene TRBJ1-1; D perhaps matches TRBD1 (5 bases). Trimming pared 2 bases from V and 12 bases from J, leaving 19 bases between. The V gene's germline CDR1 is WNHNN and CDR2 SYGVQD (reference sequence). The CDR3 runs 14 residues. For the CDR3, the DNA is TGCGCCAGCAGTGAGCCGGGGGGGGGTGATAGAACTTTCTTT. It is translated as CASSEPGGGDRTFF.

This clone was seen a handful of times. This sample also contains other DNA sequences that code for the same CDR3. The V and J genes are TRBV19 and TRBJ1-5, with TRBD1 identical over 8 bases. Germline assignment: CDR1 LNHDA and CDR2 SQIVND (reference sequence). V was clipped by 6 bases and J by 1 base; unmatched bases: 8. The CDR3 has 16 amino acids. The CDR3 loop is CASRQGGTLSNQPQHF. The CDR3 nucleotides are TGTGCCAGTAGACAGGGGGGTACACTGAGCAATCAGCCCCAGCATTTT.

This rearrangement joins TRBV5-1 to TRBJ2-5, with unresolved D. The V gene's germline CDR1 is SGHRS and CDR2 YFSETQ. V was pared by 0 bases and J by 5 bases, with 11 bases between. The CDR3 is made up of 14 amino acids. This chain's CDR3 is CASSLDTPVETQYF. For the CDR3, the DNA is TGCGCCAGCAGCTTGGACACCCCCGTGGAGACCCAGTACTTC. The complete variable domain, with remaining parts taken from reference TRBV5-1 and TRBJ2-5, reads KAGVTQTPRYLIKTRGQQVTLSCSPISGHRSVSWYQQTPGQGLQFLFEYFSETQRNKGNFPGRFSGRQFSNSRSEMNVSTLELGDSALYLCASSLDTPVETQYFGPGTRLLVL.

The chain uses TRBV27 and TRBJ1-2; the D gene is possibly TRBD1 (5 bases). Between the trimmed V and J ends, which lost 6 bases and 8 bases, there was a span of 25 bases. Germline V CDR1 and CDR2: MNHEY, SMNVEV (reference sequence). CDR3 length: 16 residues. CDR3 protein: CASSPSGGMGHWGYTF. The CDR3 DNA follows: TGTGCCAGCAGCCCCTCCGGGGGTATGGGCCACTGGGGCTACACCTTC.

This clone was picked up one time. The chain combines TRBV4-1 with TRBJ2-1, with no clear D. Trimming left V 3 bases short and J 8 bases short, with 14 bases between. CDR1 and CDR2 from the germline V gene are MGHRA and YSYEKL. The CDR3 runs 14 residues. The CDR3 spells CASSQVEDRDEQFF. Here the CDR3 DNA reads TGCGCCAGCAGCCAGGTAGAAGATCGGGATGAGCAGTTCTTC.

The CDR3 DNA follows: TGTGCCAGCAGCGAGGACTACAGCGGGGGGATCAGTGAGCAGTTCTTC. Translation: CASSEDYSGGISEQFF. This chain joins TRBV7-3 and TRBJ2-1; 9 nucleotides match TRBD2. With 5 bases clipped from V and 9 bases from J, the junction kept 14 bases outside the gene matches. This CDR3 has 16 amino acids. Germline CDR1 SGHTA, CDR2 FQGTGA.